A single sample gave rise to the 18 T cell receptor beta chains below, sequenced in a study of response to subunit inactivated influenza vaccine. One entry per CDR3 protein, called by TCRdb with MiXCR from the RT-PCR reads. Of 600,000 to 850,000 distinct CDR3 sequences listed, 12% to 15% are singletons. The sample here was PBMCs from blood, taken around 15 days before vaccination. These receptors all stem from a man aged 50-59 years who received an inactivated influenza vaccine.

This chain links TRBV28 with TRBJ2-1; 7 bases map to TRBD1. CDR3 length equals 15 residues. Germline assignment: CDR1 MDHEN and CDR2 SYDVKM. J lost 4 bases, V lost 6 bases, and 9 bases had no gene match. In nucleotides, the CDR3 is TGTGCCAGCAGCCAAGACAGGGCGAGGTACAATGAGCAGTTCTTC. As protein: CASSQDRARYNEQFF.

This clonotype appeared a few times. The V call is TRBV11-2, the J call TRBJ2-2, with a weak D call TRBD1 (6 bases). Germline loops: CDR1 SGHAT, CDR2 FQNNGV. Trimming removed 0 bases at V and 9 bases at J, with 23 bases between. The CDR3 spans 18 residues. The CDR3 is CASSLDPTGLIEDRELFF. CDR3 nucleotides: TGTGCCAGCAGCTTAGATCCCACAGGGCTGATTGAAGACCGGGAGCTGTTTTTT.

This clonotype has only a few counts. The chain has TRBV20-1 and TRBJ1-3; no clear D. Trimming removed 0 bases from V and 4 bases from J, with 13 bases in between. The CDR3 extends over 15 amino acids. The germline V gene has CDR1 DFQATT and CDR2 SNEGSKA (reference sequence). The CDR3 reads CSARDHETPGNTIYF. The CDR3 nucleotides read TGCAGTGCTAGAGATCATGAGACTCCCGGAAACACCATATATTTT.

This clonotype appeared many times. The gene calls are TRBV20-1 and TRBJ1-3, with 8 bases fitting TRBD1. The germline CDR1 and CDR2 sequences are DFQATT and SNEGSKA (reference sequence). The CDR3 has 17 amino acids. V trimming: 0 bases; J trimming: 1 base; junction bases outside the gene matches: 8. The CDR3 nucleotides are TGCAGTGCTAGAGATCCCTTAGACAGGGGATCTGGAAACACCATATATTTT. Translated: CSARDPLDRGSGNTIYF.

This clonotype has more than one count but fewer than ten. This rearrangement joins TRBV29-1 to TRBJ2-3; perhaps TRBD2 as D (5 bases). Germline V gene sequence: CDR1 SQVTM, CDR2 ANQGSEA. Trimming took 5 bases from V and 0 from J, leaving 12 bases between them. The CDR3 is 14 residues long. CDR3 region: CSVRGLRSTDTQYF. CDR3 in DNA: TGCAGCGTTCGCGGACTGCGAAGCACAGATACGCAGTATTTT.

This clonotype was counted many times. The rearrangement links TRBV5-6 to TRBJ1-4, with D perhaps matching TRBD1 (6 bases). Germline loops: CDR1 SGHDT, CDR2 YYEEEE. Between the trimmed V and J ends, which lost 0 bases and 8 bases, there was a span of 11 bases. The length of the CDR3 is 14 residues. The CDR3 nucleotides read TGTGCCAGCAGCTTGGCGGGACACCTCGAAAAACTGTTTTTT. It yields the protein CASSLAGHLEKLFF.

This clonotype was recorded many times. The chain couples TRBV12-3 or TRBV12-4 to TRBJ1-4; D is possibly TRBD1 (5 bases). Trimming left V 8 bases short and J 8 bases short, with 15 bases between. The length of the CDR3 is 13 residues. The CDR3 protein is CASQERGREKLFF. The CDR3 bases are TGTGCCAGCCAAGAGAGGGGACGCGAAAAACTGTTTTTT.

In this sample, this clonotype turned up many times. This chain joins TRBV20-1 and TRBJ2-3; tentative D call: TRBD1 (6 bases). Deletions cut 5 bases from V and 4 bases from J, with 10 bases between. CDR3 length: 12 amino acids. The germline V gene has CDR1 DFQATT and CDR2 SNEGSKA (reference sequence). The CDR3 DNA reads TGCAGTGCTCTCAGGGGAGCAGATACGCAGTATTTT. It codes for CSALRGADTQYF.

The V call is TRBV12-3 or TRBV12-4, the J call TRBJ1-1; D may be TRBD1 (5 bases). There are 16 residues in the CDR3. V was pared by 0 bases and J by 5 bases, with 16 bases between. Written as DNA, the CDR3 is TGTGCCAGCAGTTTAGCGCTCCGAGAGGGGCGGACTGAAGCTTTCTTT. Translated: CASSLALREGRTEAFF.

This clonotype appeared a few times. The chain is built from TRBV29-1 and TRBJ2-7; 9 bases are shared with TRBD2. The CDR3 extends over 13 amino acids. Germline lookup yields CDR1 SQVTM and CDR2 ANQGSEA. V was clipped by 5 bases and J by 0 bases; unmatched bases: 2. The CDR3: CSVRGGDSYEQYF. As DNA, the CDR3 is TGCAGCGTTCGCGGGGGGGACTCCTACGAGCAGTACTTC.

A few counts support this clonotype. In DNA, the CDR3 is TGTGCCAGCAGCCAAGAAATGGGAGAGGCGCTCGGCGCAGATACGCAGTATTTT. It translates to CASSQEMGEALGADTQYF. The chain has TRBV4-2 and TRBJ2-3, with a tentative D call TRBD2 (5 bases). Trimming took 0 bases from V and 4 from J, leaving 20 bases between them. The germline V gene encodes CDR1 LGHNA and CDR2 YNFKEQ. The CDR3 is made up of 18 amino acids.

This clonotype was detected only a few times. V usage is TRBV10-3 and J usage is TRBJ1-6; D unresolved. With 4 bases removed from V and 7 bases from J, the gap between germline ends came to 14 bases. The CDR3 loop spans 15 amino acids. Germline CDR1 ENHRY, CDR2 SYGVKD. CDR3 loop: CAISGVEGRNSPLHF. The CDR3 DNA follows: TGTGCCATCAGTGGGGTGGAGGGTCGGAATTCACCCCTCCACTTT.

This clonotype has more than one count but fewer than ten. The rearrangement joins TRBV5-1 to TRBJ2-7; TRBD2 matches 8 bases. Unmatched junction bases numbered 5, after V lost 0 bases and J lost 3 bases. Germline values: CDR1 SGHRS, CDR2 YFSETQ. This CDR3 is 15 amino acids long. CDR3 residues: CASSLASGSYYEQYF. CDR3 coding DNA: TGCGCCAGCAGCTTGGCCAGCGGGAGTTACTACGAGCAGTACTTC.

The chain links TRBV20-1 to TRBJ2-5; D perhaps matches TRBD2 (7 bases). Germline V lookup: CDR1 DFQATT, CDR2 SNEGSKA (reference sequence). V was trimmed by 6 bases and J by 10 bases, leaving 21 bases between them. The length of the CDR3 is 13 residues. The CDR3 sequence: CSAKGGGFRDQYF. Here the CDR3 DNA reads TGCAGTGCAAAAGGGGGGGGGTTTCGGGACCAGTACTTC.

The CDR3 DNA reads as TGTGCCAGCAGACAGACTAGCGCCCCTCGGGGTGAGCAGTTCTTC. Translating gives CASRQTSAPRGEQFF. The chain carries TRBV12-3 or TRBV12-4 and TRBJ2-1; 8 bases agree with TRBD2. The CDR3 has 15 amino acids. After removal of 6 bases from V and 9 bases from J, the junction contained 13 bases not matched to a gene.

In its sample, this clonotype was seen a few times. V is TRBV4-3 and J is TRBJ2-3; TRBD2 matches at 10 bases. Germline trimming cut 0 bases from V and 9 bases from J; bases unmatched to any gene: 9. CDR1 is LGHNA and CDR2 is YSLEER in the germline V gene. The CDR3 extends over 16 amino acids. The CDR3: CASSQDHSGGARTQYF. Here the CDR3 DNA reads TGCGCCAGCAGCCAAGATCACAGCGGGGGGGCCAGGACGCAGTATTTT.

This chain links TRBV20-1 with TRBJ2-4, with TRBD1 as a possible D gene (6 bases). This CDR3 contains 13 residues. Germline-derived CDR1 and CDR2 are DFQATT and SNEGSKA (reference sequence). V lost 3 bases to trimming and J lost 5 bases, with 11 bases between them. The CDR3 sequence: CSASYRAENIQYF. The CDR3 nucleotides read TGCAGTGCTAGCTACAGGGCAGAAAACATTCAGTACTTC.

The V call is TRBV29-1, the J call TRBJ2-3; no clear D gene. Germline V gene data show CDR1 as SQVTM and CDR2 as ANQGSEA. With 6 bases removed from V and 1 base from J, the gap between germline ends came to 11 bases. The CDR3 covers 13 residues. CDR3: CSVKYPGTDTQYF. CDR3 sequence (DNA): TGCAGCGTCAAATATCCAGGCACAGATACGCAGTATTTT.